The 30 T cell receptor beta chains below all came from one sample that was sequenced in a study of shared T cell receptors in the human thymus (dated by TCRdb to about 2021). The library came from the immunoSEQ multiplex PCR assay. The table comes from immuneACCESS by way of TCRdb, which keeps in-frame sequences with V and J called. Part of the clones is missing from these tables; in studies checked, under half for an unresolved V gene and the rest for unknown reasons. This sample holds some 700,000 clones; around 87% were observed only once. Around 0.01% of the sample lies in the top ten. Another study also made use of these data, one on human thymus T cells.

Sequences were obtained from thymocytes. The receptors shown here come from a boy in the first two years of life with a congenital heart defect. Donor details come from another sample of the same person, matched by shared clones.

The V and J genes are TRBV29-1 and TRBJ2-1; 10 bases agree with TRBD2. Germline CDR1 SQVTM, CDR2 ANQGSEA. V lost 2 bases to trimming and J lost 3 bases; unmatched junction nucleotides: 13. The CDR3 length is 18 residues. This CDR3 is CSVEPHSGRSPIYNEQFF. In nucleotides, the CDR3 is TGCAGCGTTGAACCCCATAGCGGGAGGTCCCCTATCTACAATGAGCAGTTCTTC.

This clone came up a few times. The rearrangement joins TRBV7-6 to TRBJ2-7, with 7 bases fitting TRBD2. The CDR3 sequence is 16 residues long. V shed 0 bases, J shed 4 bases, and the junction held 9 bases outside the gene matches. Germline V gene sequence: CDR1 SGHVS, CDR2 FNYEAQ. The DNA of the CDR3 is TGTGCCAGCAGCTTAGCTCGCGGGAGCCTACCTTACGAGCAGTACTTC. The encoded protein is CASSLARGSLPYEQYF. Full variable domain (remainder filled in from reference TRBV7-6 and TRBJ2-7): GAGVSQSPRYKVTKRGQDVALRCDPISGHVSLYWYRQALGQGPEFLTYFNYEAQQDKSGLPNDRFSAERPEGSISTLTIQRTEQRDSAMYRCASSLARGSLPYEQYFGPGTRLTVT.

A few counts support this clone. The CDR3 coding sequence is TGCGCCAGCAGCCAAAAGGAGGGGGGGAATGAGCAGTTCTTC. This gives the protein CASSQKEGGNEQFF. The chain joins TRBV4-3 to TRBJ2-1, with D maybe TRBD2 (7 bases). The CDR3 has 14 residues. Germline V CDR1 and CDR2: LGHNA, YSLEER. Trimming cost V 2 bases and J 7 bases, with 12 bases left between them.

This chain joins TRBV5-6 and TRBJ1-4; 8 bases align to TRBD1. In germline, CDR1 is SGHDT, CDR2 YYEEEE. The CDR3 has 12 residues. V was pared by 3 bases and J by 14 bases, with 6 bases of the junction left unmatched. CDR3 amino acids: CASSYRTGWLFF. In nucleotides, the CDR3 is TGTGCCAGCAGCTACCGGACAGGGTGGCTGTTTTTT.

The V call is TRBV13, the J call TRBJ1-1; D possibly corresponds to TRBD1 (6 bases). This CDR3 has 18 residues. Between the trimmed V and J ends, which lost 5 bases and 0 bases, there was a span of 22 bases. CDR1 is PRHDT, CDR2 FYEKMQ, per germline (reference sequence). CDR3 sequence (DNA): TGTGCCAGCAGCATATGGACTCAGGGGAGACTTATGAACACTGAAGCTTTCTTT. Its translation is CASSIWTQGRLMNTEAFF. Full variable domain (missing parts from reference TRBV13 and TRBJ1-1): AAGVIQSPRHLIKEKRETATLKCYPIPRHDTVYWYQQGPGQDPQFLISFYEKMQSDKGSIPDRFSAQQFSDYHSELNMSSLELGDSALYFCASSIWTQGRLMNTEAFFGQGTRLTVV.

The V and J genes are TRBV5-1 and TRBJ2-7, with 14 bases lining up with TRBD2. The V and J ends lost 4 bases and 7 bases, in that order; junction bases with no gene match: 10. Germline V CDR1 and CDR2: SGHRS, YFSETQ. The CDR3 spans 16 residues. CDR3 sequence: CASSRGTSGSSREQYF. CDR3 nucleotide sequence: TGCGCCAGCAGCCGCGGGACTAGCGGGAGTTCGCGGGAGCAGTACTTC.

The CDR3 region has the DNA TGTGCCAGCAGCCATGGACAGACCAATCAGCCCCAGCATTTT. This gives the protein CASSHGQTNQPQHF. This sequence joins TRBV6-6 and TRBJ1-5; possible D gene TRBD1, 6 bases. This CDR3 has 14 residues. Germline values: CDR1 MNHNY, CDR2 SVGAGI (reference sequence). The V end lost 6 bases, the J end lost 3 bases, and 12 bases lay between the germline ends.

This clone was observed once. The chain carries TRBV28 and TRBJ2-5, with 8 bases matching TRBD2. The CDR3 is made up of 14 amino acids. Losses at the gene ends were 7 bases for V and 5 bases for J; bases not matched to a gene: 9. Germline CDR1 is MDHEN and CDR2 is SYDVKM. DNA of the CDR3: TGTGCCAGCATCGAAGCGGGAGTATGGGAGACCCAGTACTTC. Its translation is CASIEAGVWETQYF.

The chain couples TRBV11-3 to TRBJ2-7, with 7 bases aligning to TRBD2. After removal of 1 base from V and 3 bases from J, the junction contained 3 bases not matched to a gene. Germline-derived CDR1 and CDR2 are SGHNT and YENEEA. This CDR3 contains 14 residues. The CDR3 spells CASSLGTRFYEQYF. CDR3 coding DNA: TGTGCCAGCAGCTTAGGGACTAGATTCTACGAGCAGTACTTC.

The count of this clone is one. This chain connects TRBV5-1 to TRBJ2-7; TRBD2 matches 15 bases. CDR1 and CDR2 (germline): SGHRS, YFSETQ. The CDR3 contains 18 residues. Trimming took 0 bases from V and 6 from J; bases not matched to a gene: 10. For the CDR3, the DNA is TGCGCCAGCAGCTTGGGTTGGGGGACTAGCGGGAGGAGGGGCGAGCAGTACTTC. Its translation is CASSLGWGTSGRRGEQYF. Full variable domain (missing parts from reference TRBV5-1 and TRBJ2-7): KAGVTQTPRYLIKTRGQQVTLSCSPISGHRSVSWYQQTPGQGLQFLFEYFSETQRNKGNFPGRFSGRQFSNSRSEMNVSTLELGDSALYLCASSLGWGTSGRRGEQYFGPGTRLTVT.

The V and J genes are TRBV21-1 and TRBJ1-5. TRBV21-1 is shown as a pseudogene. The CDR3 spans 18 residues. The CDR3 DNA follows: TGTGCCAGCAGCAAAGGTCACGGGGGTAATGGGAGCAATCAGCCCCAGCATTTT. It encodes CASSKGHGGNGSNQPQHF.

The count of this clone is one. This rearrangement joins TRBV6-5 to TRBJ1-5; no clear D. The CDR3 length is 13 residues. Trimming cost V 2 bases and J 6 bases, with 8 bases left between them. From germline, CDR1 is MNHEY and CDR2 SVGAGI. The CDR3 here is CASSYRGGQPQHF. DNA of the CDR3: TGTGCCAGCAGTTACCGGGGAGGTCAGCCCCAGCATTTT.

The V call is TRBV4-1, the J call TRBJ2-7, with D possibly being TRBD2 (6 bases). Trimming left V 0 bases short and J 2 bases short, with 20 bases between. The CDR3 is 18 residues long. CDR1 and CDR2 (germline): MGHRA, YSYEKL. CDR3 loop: CASSQDWLRREPTYEQYF. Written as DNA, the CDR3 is TGCGCCAGCAGCCAAGATTGGCTGCGGAGGGAGCCAACCTACGAGCAGTACTTC.

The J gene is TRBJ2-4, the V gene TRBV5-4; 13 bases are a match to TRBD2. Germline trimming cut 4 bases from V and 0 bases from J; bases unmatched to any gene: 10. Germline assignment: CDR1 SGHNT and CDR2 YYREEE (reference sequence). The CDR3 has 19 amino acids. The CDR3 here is CASSVPTSGRPLAKNIQYF. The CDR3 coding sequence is TGTGCCAGCAGCGTACCGACTAGCGGGAGGCCTTTAGCCAAAAACATTCAGTACTTC.

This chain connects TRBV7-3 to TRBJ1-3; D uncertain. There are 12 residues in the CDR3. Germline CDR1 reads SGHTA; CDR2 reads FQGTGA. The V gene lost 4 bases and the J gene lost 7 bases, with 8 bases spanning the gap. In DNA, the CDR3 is TGTGCCAGCAGCTCCGGAGGGAACACCATATATTTT. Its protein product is CASSSGGNTIYF.

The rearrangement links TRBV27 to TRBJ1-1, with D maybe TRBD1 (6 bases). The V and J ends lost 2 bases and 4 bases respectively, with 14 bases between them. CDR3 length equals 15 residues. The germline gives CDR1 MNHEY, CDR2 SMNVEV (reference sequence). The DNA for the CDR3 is TGTGCCAGCAGTTTAGGGGGCACGCTTTTCACTGAAGCTTTCTTT. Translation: CASSLGGTLFTEAFF.

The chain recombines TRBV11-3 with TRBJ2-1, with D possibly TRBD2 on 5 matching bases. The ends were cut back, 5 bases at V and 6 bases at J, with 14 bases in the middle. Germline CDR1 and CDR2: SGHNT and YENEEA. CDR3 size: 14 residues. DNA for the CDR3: TGTGCCAGCAGCCTAACGCGCCGGGGCAATGAGCAGTTCTTC. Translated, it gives CASSLTRRGNEQFF.

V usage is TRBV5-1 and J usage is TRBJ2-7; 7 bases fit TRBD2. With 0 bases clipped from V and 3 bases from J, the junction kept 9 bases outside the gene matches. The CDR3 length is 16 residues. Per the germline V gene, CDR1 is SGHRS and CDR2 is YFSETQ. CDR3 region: CASSLAWGGSYYEQYF. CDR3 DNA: TGCGCCAGCAGCTTGGCCTGGGGGGGGAGTTACTACGAGCAGTACTTC.

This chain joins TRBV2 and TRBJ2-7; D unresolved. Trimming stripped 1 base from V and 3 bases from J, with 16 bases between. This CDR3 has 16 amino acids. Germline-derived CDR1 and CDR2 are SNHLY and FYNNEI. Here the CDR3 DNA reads TGTGCCAGCAGTGAAGTCCAGTTGGCTCGTCTCTACGAGCAGTACTTC. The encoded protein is CASSEVQLARLYEQYF. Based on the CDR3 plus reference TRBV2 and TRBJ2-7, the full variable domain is EPEVTQTPSHQVTQMGQEVILRCVPISNHLYFYWYRQILGQKVEFLVSFYNNEISEKSEIFDDQFSVERPDGSNFTLKIRSTKLEDSAMYFCASSEVQLARLYEQYFGPGTRLTVT.

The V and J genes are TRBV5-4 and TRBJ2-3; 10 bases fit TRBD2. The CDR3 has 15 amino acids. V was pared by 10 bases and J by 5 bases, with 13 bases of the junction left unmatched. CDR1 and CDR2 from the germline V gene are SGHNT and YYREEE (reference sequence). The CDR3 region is CAPGASGSEKDTQYF. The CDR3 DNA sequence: TGTGCCCCCGGGGCTAGCGGGAGTGAGAAAGATACGCAGTATTTT. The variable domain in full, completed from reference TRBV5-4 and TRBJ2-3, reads ETGVTQSPTHLIKTRGQQVTLRCSSQSGHNTVSWYQQALGQGPQFIFQYYREEENGRGNFPPRFSGLQFPNYSSELNVNALELDDSALYLCAPGASGSEKDTQYFGPGTRLTVL.

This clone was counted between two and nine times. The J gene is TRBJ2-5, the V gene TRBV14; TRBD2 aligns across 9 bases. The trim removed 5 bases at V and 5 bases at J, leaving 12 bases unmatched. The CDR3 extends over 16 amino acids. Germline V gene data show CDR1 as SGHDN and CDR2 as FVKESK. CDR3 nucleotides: TGTGCCAGCAGCACCGTCCGGCGGGAGGGGTGGGAGACCCAGTACTTC. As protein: CASSTVRREGWETQYF.

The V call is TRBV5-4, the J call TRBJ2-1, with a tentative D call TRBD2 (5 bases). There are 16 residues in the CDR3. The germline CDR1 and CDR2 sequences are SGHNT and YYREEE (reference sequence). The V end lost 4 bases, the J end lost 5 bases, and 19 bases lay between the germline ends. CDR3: CASSLRTSAIHNEQFF. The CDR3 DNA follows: TGTGCCAGCAGCCTACGGACTTCCGCCATCCACAATGAGCAGTTCTTC. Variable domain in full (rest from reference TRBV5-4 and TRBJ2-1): ETGVTQSPTHLIKTRGQQVTLRCSSQSGHNTVSWYQQALGQGPQFIFQYYREEENGRGNFPPRFSGLQFPNYSSELNVNALELDDSALYLCASSLRTSAIHNEQFFGPGTRLTVL.

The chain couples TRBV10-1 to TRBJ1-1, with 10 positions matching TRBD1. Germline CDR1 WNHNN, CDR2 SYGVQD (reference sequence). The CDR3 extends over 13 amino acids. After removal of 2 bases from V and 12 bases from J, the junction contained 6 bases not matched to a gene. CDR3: CASSEGLGQGTFF. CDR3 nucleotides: TGCGCCAGCAGTGAGGGGTTGGGACAGGGGACTTTCTTT.

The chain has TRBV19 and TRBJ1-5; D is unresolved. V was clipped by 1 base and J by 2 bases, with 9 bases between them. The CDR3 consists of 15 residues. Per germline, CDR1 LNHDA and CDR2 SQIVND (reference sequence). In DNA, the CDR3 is TGTGCCAGTAGTATAGTGACTGTAGGCAATCAGCCCCAGCATTTT. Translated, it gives CASSIVTVGNQPQHF.

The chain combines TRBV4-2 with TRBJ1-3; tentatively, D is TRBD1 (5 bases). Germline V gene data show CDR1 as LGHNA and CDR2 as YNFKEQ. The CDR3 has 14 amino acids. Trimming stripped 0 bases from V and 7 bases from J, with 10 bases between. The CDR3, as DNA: TGTGCCAGCAGCCAAGAGCCGGGGGGTAACACCATATATTTT. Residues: CASSQEPGGNTIYF.

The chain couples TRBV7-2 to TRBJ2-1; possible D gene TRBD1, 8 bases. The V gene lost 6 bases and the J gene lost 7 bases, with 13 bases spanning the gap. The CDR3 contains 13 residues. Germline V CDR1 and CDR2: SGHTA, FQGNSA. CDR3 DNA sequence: TGTGCCAGCAGGCACAGGGGGGGAAATGAGCAGTTCTTC. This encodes CASRHRGGNEQFF. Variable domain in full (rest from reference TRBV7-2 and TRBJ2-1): GAGVSQSPSNKVTEKGKDVELRCDPISGHTALYWYRQSLGQGLEFLIYFQGNSAPDKSGLPSDRFSAERTGGSVSTLTIQRTQQEDSAVYLCASRHRGGNEQFFGPGTRLTVL.

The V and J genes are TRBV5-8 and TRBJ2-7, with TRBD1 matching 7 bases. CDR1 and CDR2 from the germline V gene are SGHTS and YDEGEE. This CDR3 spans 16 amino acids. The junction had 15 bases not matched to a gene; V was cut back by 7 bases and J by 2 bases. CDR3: CASRTNQGQGAYEQYF. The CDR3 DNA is TGTGCCAGCCGCACCAATCAGGGGCAGGGGGCCTACGAGCAGTACTTC.

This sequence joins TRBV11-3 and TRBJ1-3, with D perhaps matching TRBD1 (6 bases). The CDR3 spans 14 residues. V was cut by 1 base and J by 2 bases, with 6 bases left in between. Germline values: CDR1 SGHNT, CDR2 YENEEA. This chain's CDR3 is CASSLGTAGNTIYF. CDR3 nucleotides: TGTGCCAGCAGCTTAGGGACAGCTGGAAACACCATATATTTT.

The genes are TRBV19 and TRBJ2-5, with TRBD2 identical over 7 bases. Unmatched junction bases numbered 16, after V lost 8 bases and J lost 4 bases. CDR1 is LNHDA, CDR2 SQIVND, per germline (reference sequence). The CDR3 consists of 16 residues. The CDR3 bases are TGTGCCAGTTCTGACCCCGGGGCGGGAGATGGAGAGACCCAGTACTTC. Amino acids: CASSDPGAGDGETQYF.

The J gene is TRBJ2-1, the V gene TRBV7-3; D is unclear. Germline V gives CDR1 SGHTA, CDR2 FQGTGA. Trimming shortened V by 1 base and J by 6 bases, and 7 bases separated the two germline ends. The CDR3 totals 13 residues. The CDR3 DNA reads TGTGCCAGCAGCTTAAGCGGATTCAATGAGCAGTTCTTC. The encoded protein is CASSLSGFNEQFF.